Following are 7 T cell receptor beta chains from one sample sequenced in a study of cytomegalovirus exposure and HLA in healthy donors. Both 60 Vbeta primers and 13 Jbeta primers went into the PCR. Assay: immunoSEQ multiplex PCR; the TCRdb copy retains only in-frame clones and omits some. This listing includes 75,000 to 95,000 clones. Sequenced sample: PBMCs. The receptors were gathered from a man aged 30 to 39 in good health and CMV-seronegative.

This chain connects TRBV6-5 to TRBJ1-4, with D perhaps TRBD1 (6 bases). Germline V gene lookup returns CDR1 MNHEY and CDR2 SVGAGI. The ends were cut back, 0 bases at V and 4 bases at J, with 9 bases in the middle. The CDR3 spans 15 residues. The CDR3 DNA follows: TGTGCCAGCAGTTACTCGACAGGACTTAATGAAAAACTGTTTTTT. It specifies CASSYSTGLNEKLFF.

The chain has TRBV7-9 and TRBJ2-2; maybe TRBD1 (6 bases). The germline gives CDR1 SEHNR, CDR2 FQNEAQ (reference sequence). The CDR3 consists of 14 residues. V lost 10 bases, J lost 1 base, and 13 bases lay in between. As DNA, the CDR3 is TGTGCCATGGGGCAGGGGTGGAACACCGGGGAGCTGTTTTTT. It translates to CAMGQGWNTGELFF.

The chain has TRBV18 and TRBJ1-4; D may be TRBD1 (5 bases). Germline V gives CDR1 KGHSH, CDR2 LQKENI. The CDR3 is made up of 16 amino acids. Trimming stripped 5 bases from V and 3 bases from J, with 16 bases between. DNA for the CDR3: TGTGCCAGCTCAACGACTTCAGGGCGCGCTAATGAAAAACTGTTTTTT. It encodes CASSTTSGRANEKLFF.

CDR3 amino acids: CASSSGPGEGRDTQYF. The DNA for the CDR3 is TGTGCCAGCAGCTCGGGGCCAGGCGAGGGGAGGGATACGCAGTATTTT. The rearrangement joins TRBV7-6 to TRBJ2-3; TRBD2 is a possible D gene (6 bases). V was trimmed by 4 bases and J by 6 bases, leaving 20 bases between them. This CDR3 spans 16 amino acids. Looked up from germline, CDR1 is SGHVS and CDR2 is FNYEAQ.

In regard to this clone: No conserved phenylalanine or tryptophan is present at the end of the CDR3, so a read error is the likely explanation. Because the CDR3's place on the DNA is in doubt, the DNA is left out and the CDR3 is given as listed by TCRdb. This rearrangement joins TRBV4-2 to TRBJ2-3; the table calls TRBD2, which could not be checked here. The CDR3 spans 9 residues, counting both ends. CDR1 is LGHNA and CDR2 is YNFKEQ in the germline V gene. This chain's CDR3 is CASSQDGGR.

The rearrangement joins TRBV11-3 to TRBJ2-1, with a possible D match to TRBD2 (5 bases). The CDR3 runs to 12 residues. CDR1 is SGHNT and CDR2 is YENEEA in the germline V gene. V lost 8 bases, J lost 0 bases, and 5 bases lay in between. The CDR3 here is CASGSSYNEQFF. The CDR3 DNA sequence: TGTGCCAGCGGGAGCTCCTACAATGAGCAGTTCTTC.

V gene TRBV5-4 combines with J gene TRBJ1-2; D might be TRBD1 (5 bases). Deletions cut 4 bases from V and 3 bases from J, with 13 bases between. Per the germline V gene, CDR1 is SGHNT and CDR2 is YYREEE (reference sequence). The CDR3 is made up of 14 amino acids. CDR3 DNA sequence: TGTGCCAGCAGCCTCAAGGGGCGCGACTATGGCTACACCTTC. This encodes CASSLKGRDYGYTF.